This entry lists 20 T cell receptor beta chains sequenced from one sample in a study of cytomegalovirus exposure and HLA in healthy donors. The PCR was carried out with 60 Vbeta primers and 13 Jbeta primers. Repertoires were generated with immunoSEQ multiplex PCR, while TCRdb's copy carries only in-frame clones and drops some. The specimen's table records 60,000 to 85,000 clones. Sequenced input: PBMCs. Source of these receptors: a man aged 50 to 60 in good health and CMV-seropositive.

V is TRBV19 and J is TRBJ2-3; 12 nucleotides match TRBD2. In germline, CDR1 is LNHDA, CDR2 SQIVND (reference sequence). Trimming at V came to 6 bases and at J to 2 bases, leaving 6 bases not matched to a gene. This CDR3 comprises 16 residues. CDR3 protein: CASRPGLAGFTDTQYF. The CDR3 DNA reads as TGTGCCAGTAGGCCCGGACTAGCGGGATTCACAGATACGCAGTATTTT.

This sequence joins TRBV4-2 and TRBJ1-4; D gene unclear. The V gene's germline CDR1 is LGHNA and CDR2 YNFKEQ. The length of the CDR3 is 19 residues. The V gene lost 0 bases and the J gene lost 3 bases, with 20 bases spanning the gap. The CDR3 DNA follows: TGTGCCAGCAGCCAAGATCCCGGACTGGGGATGGCTTCTAATGAAAAACTGTTTTTT. Translation gives CASSQDPGLGMASNEKLFF.

This chain links TRBV5-1 with TRBJ2-1; 10 bases fit TRBD1. Germline V gene lookup returns CDR1 SGHRS and CDR2 YFSETQ. V gave up 3 bases and J gave up 7 bases; unmatched junction bases: 4. This CDR3 region has 14 residues. CDR3 residues: CASSWGTGENEQFF. The CDR3 coding sequence is TGCGCCAGCAGCTGGGGGACAGGGGAGAATGAGCAGTTCTTC.

This CDR3 reads CASSIQVLARLTDTQYF. For the CDR3, the DNA is TGCGCCAGCAGCATACAAGTTCTAGCGAGACTCACAGATACGCAGTATTTT. The chain joins TRBV4-1 to TRBJ2-3; possibly TRBD2 for D (6 bases). With 5 bases removed from V and 2 bases from J, the gap between germline ends came to 20 bases. Germline V gene lookup returns CDR1 MGHRA and CDR2 YSYEKL. The CDR3 runs to 17 residues.

CDR3 region: CASSYRQGEAFF. The CDR3 DNA is TGTGCCAGCAGTTACCGACAGGGGGAAGCTTTCTTT. The chain couples TRBV6-5 to TRBJ1-1; 8 nucleotides align to TRBD1. The CDR3 is 12 amino acids. V trimming: 2 bases; J trimming: 8 bases; junction bases outside the gene matches: 1. In germline, CDR1 is MNHEY, CDR2 SVGAGI.

This chain connects TRBV5-8 to TRBJ1-2; D call uncertain. V lost 0 bases, J lost 5 bases, and 8 bases lay in between. The germline gives CDR1 SGHTS, CDR2 YDEGEE. The CDR3 extends over 13 amino acids. Here the CDR3 DNA reads TGTGCCAGCAGCTTGGCCGCGGCGTATGGCTACACCTTC. This gives the protein CASSLAAAYGYTF.

The V and J genes are TRBV11-2 and TRBJ2-7, with 9 bases identical to TRBD2. The CDR3 sequence is 17 residues long. Germline lookup yields CDR1 SGHAT and CDR2 FQNNGV. The J segment lost 0 bases and the V segment lost 1 base, leaving 7 bases of the junction unmatched. CDR3 protein: CASSLGAGGPSSYEQYV. The CDR3 DNA follows: TGTGCCAGCAGCTTAGGAGCGGGGGGCCCTAGCTCCTACGAGCAGTACGTC.

V usage is TRBV9 and J usage is TRBJ2-7, with D possibly being TRBD2 (6 bases). V was clipped by 0 bases and J by 6 bases, with 10 bases between them. This CDR3 comprises 13 residues. Looked up from germline, CDR1 is SGDLS and CDR2 is YYNGEE. DNA for the CDR3: TGTGCCAGCAGCGTAGTGGAGGGGAGCGAGCAGTACGTC. Translating it yields CASSVVEGSEQYV.

The chain is built from TRBV6-1 and TRBJ1-5; D gene uncertain. CDR1 and CDR2 (germline): MNHNS, SASEGT. The CDR3 covers 12 residues. V gave up 7 bases and J gave up 5 bases, with 9 bases separating them. The CDR3 spells CASTDFDQPQHF. CDR3 coding DNA: TGTGCCAGCACTGACTTCGATCAGCCCCAGCATTTT.

J is TRBJ1-1 and V is TRBV7-9; TRBD1 matches 7 bases. Germline assignment: CDR1 SEHNR and CDR2 FQNEAQ (reference sequence). This CDR3 contains 15 residues. V lost 5 bases and J lost 1; bases outside the gene matches: 7. CDR3 sequence (DNA): TGTGCCAGCAGCCCCCGAGGGGGCCCGAACACTGAAGCTTTCTTT. Translation gives CASSPRGGPNTEAFF.

The rearrangement uses TRBV9 and TRBJ2-3; TRBD2 might be the D (5 bases). Germline V gene data show CDR1 as SGDLS and CDR2 as YYNGEE. Trimming removed 3 bases from V and 2 bases from J, with 7 bases in between. This CDR3 contains 13 residues. The CDR3 nucleotides are TGTGCCAGCAGCGGAGGGTACACAGATACGCAGTATTTT. Its protein product is CASSGGYTDTQYF.

This rearrangement joins TRBV28 to TRBJ1-1; TRBD1 is a possible D gene (5 bases). The length of the CDR3 is 14 residues. Germline V gives CDR1 MDHEN, CDR2 SYDVKM. The V end lost 6 bases, the J end lost 3 bases, and 14 bases lay between the germline ends. The DNA of the CDR3 is TGTGCCAGCAGAGGTCCGCCCAGGGACACTGAAGCTTTCTTT. Residues: CASRGPPRDTEAFF.

The chain employs TRBV19 and TRBJ2-1; 13 nucleotides match TRBD2. The CDR3 is made up of 17 amino acids. In germline, CDR1 is LNHDA, CDR2 SQIVND (reference sequence). Trimming took 6 bases from V and 4 from J; bases not matched to a gene: 9. CDR3 loop: CASSFYGTSGVYNEQFF. CDR3 nucleotide sequence: TGTGCCAGTAGCTTCTATGGGACTAGCGGGGTGTACAATGAGCAGTTCTTC.

The CDR3 sequence: CASSIRQGNTEAFF. CDR3 in DNA: TGCGCCAGCAGCATTCGTCAGGGGAACACTGAAGCTTTCTTT. This rearrangement joins TRBV5-1 to TRBJ1-1, with D perhaps TRBD1 (5 bases). The CDR3 has 14 residues. Germline CDR1 reads SGHRS; CDR2 reads YFSETQ. Trimming removed 4 bases at V and 1 base at J, with 11 bases between.

The gene calls are TRBV7-9 and TRBJ1-2, with 9 bases identical to TRBD1. The germline CDR1 and CDR2 sequences are SEHNR and FQNEAQ (reference sequence). This CDR3 is 14 amino acids long. V was pared by 3 bases and J by 5 bases, with 4 bases of the junction left unmatched. Here the CDR3 reads CASSLRGQGYGYTF. The CDR3 DNA reads as TGTGCCAGCAGCTTGAGAGGACAGGGGTATGGCTACACCTTC.

This chain uses TRBV10-3 with TRBJ2-6, with 8 bases that match TRBD1. CDR1 is ENHRY and CDR2 is SYGVKD in the germline V gene. This CDR3 comprises 18 residues. Losses at the gene ends were 2 bases for V and 4 bases for J; bases not matched to a gene: 10. The CDR3 DNA reads as TGTGCCATCAGTGAGCCCCAGGGGGCGCGAGAAGGGGCCAACGTCCTGACTTTC. As protein: CAISEPQGAREGANVLTF.

This chain links TRBV5-1 with TRBJ2-1; TRBD2 aligns across 10 bases. After removal of 2 bases from V and 7 bases from J, the junction contained 9 bases not matched to a gene. Germline V gene sequence: CDR1 SGHRS, CDR2 YFSETQ. CDR3 length equals 16 residues. CDR3 bases: TGCGCCAGCAGCTTAAAAACTAGCGGGAACTGGAATGAGCAGTTCTTC. Amino acid sequence: CASSLKTSGNWNEQFF.

This sequence joins TRBV7-9 and TRBJ1-3; 7 bases line up with TRBD1. The trim removed 4 bases at V and 0 bases at J, leaving 3 bases unmatched. The CDR3 spans 15 residues. CDR1 is SEHNR, CDR2 FQNEAQ, per germline (reference sequence). The CDR3 is CASSYDRASGNTIYF. The CDR3 DNA is TGTGCCAGCAGCTATGACAGGGCCTCTGGAAACACCATATATTTT.

The gene calls are TRBV25-1 and TRBJ1-2; the match to TRBD1 covers 7 bases. This CDR3 is 11 amino acids long. The ends lost 6 bases at V and 6 bases at J; junction bases unmatched: 1. In germline, CDR1 is MGHDK, CDR2 SYGVNS. The CDR3 protein is CASRDRDGYTF. Here the CDR3 DNA reads TGTGCCAGCAGAGACAGGGATGGCTACACCTTC.

The chain links TRBV6-1 to TRBJ2-5, with D possibly TRBD2 on 6 matching bases. The germline CDR1 and CDR2 sequences are MNHNS and SASEGT. This CDR3 is built from 13 residues. Trimming removed 3 bases from V and 2 bases from J, with 7 bases in between. The CDR3 nucleotides are TGTGCCAGCAGTGATGGACTACAAGAGACCCAGTACTTC. Amino acid sequence: CASSDGLQETQYF.